Listed below are T cell receptor beta chains from one sample, sequenced in a study of blood T cell repertoires in COVID-19. Clones were read by immunoSEQ multiplex PCR, and TCRdb kept only the in-frame ones, dropping some. The profile shows 110,000 to 150,000 clones, approximately 91% of them singletons. Material for sequencing was peripheral blood. The receptors here all came from an older man with acute or convalescent COVID-19. The CDR3 runs from the conserved cysteine through the conserved F or W. The D gene is left open where the match is weak. Only part of the rows carry a size: once, few, many, or a class if the clone is expanded.

clone_size	v_call	j_call	d_call	cdr3_aa	cdr3_nt
-	TRBV28	TRBJ2-7	TRBD2	CASSSQGLAGSHEQYF	TGTGCCAGCAGTTCTCAGGGACTAGCGGGATCGCACGAGCAGTACTTC
-	TRBV6-5	TRBJ1-2	-	CASSYDLNYGYTF	TGTGCCAGCAGTTACGATCTAAACTATGGCTACACCTTC
once	TRBV7-9	TRBJ1-2	TRBD1	CASSSSDRGRYGYTF	TGTGCCAGCAGCTCCTCAGACAGGGGGAGGTATGGCTACACCTTC
-	TRBV11-2	TRBJ2-2	-	CASSLRQRTGELFF	TGTGCCAGCAGCTTGAGACAGCGCACCGGGGAGCTGTTTTTT
-	TRBV12-5	TRBJ2-3	-	CASGLVGGPQDTQYF	TGTGCTAGTGGTTTGGTTGGGGGCCCCCAAGATACGCAGTATTTT
once	TRBV6-4	TRBJ1-2	-	CASSAAMGAFDGYTF	TGTGCCAGCAGTGCCGCAATGGGGGCGTTCGATGGCTACACCTTC
-	TRBV24-1	TRBJ1-4	-	CATSESKGPGEKLFF	TGTGCCACCAGTGAGTCCAAGGGGCCTGGTGAAAAACTGTTTTTT
-	TRBV2	TRBJ2-3	TRBD2	CASFRRGYDTQYF	TGTGCCAGCTTTCGGCGGGGGTATGATACGCAGTATTTT
-	TRBV4-1	TRBJ2-4	-	CASSQGVWGQAIQYF	TGCGCCAGCAGCCAAGGAGTGTGGGGCCAAGCCATTCAGTACTTC
-	TRBV5-1	TRBJ2-5	TRBD1	CASRKDRGGQETQYF	TGCGCCAGCAGAAAGGACAGGGGAGGGCAAGAGACCCAGTACTTC
-	TRBV6-5	TRBJ2-7	-	CAIVAVSYEQYF	TGTGCCATTGTTGCGGTTTCCTACGAGCAGTACTTC
-	TRBV4-1	TRBJ1-1	-	CASSHRASTEAFF	TGCGCCAGCAGCCACAGGGCGAGCACTGAAGCTTTCTTT
-	TRBV12-3/TRBV12-4	TRBJ1-1	TRBD1	CASRDRDTEAFF	TGTGCCAGCAGGGACAGGGACACTGAAGCTTTCTTT
few	TRBV10-3	TRBJ2-5	-	CAIRGADQETQYF	TGTGCCATCAGGGGGGCGGACCAAGAGACCCAGTACTTC
-	TRBV30	TRBJ1-1	TRBD1	CAWSAGQGISEAFF	TGTGCCTGGAGTGCTGGACAGGGGATCTCTGAAGCTTTCTTT
-	TRBV28	TRBJ1-2	TRBD1	CASRPGGPGVSNYGYTF	TGTGCCAGCAGACCAGGGGGACCCGGCGTCTCTAACTATGGCTACACCTTC
few	TRBV3-1/TRBV3-2	TRBJ1-5	-	CASSQGMAPQHF	TGTGCCAGCAGCCAAGGTATGGCCCCCCAGCATTTT
-	TRBV11-2	TRBJ1-2	-	CASSLGQGNGYTF	TGTGCCAGCAGCTTAGGTCAGGGTAATGGCTACACCTTC
-	TRBV7-9	TRBJ2-7	-	CASSTYTGDEQYF	TGTGCCAGCAGCACCTATACCGGGGACGAGCAGTACTTC
-	TRBV2	TRBJ2-7	TRBD2	CASRGSSGLYLSYEQYF	TGTGCCAGCAGGGGCAGTAGCGGGCTATACCTCTCCTACGAGCAGTACTTC
few	TRBV11-3	TRBJ2-3	TRBD1	CASSTDRDGSTDTQYF	TGTGCCAGCAGCACGGACAGGGATGGGAGCACAGATACGCAGTATTTT
-	TRBV18	TRBJ1-6	TRBD1	CASSPLPGGNSPLHF	TGTGCCAGCTCACCCCTTCCAGGGGGAAATTCACCCCTCCACTTT